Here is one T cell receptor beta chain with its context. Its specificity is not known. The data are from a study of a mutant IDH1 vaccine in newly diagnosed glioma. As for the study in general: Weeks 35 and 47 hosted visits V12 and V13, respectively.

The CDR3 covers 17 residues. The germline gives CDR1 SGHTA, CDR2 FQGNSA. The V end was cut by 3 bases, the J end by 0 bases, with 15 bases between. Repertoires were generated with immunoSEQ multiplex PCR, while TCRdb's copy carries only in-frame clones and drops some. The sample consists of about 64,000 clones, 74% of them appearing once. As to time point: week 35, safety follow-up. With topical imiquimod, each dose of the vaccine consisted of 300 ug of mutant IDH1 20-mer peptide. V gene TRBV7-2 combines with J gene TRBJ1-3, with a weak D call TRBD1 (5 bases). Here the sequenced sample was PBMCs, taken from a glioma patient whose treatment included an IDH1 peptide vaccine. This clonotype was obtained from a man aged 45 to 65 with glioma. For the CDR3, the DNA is TGTGCCAGCAGCTTCTCGAACAGGCCCGCCTCTGGAAACACCATATATTTT. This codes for CASSFSNRPASGNTIYF.